The 2 T cell receptor beta chains in this list originate from one sample, sequenced in a study of CD8 T cells in ankylosing spondylitis. TCRdb called the 5' RACE reads again in MiXCR, with one record for every CDR3 protein. The profile covers 250,000 or so distinct CDR3 sequences, with about 18% appearing a single time and under 40% taken by the ten largest. Input material: blood, either unsorted or a sorted T cell fraction (not recorded which). The source is a male donor with ankylosing spondylitis or in good health (not recorded which).

The chain combines TRBV4-3 with TRBJ1-5, with a weak D call TRBD1 (6 bases). The germline V and J ends were trimmed by 0 bases and 6 bases, with 12 bases remaining between them. The CDR3 is 15 amino acids. CDR1 and CDR2 from the germline V gene are LGHNA and YSLEER. In DNA, the CDR3 is TGCGCCAGCAGCCAAGATTCAACAGGGAGTCAGCCCCAGCATTTT. Its protein product is CASSQDSTGSQPQHF.

The chain couples TRBV10-3 to TRBJ2-1; 14 bases line up with TRBD2. The trim removed 7 bases at V and 7 bases at J, leaving 9 bases unmatched. Germline V gene lookup returns CDR1 ENHRY and CDR2 SYGVKD. This CDR3 has 16 amino acids. In DNA form, the CDR3 reads TGTGCCATCACCCCGGGACTAGCGGGAGAGGAGAATGAGCAGTTCTTC. Amino acid sequence: CAITPGLAGEENEQFF.